This T cell receptor beta chain was profiled in a study of blood T cell repertoires in COVID-19 (dated by TCRdb to the early 2020s). Describing the broader study: Samples covering the acute and convalescent phases of COVID-19 were provided by collaborators in the United States, Italy and Spain. The prospective study material was composed of cDNA or gDNA derived from T cells, B-cell-depleted T cells, or PBMCs. Deeply sampled blood TCRbeta repertoires from subjects exposed to, actively infected with, or recovered from COVID-19 were included in the dataset. The repertoires were released in a freely available public database intended as a resource for research on the immune response to SARS-CoV-2. Samples were obtained from the ongoing ImmuneRACE study (first 160 participants) and from over a thousand subjects provided by 6 global collaborators. The sample metadata nearly always contained a de-identified subject ID, COVID-19 status, age in years and sex. HLA class I and class II types, where available, came from metadata supplied by the sample provider rather than from assay-based typing. The investigation overall reported the following: Clinical and demographic metadata were provided uncurated, with the amount varying by source and participant.

Collaborating institutions collected whole blood in K2EDTA tubes following their own protocols. For TCRbeta analysis, collaborators shipped samples in one of three forms: frozen whole blood, isolated PBMCs, or DNA extracted from either of those sample types. The immunoSEQ Assay, a bias-controlled multiplex PCR, was used to amplify TCRbeta CDR3 regions from genomic DNA. For the original study's pipeline: The number of nucleated cells in each sample was estimated from the amplification of reference gene primers within the assay. Sequence reads were collapsed and filtered to measure the absolute abundance of every unique TCRbeta CDR3 rearrangement. Productive Simpson clonality was computed per sample as the square root of Simpson's diversity index over productive rearrangements. TCRdb limited this immuneACCESS table to in-frame rearrangements with V and J called. A share of clones is missing; checked studies link under half to unresolved V genes, and the rest is unexplained. The DNA was the basis for D and trimming; V, J and clone size are from that table. The sample table holds 150,000 to 200,000 clones, of which about 82% were seen once. The top ten clones comprise approximately 5.4% of the sample.

As to this clone: Its antigen target is currently unknown. No much larger clone exists at a distance of one base, and base qualities are not known.

Clipping removes 0 bases from V and 4 bases from J, with 9 as the unmatched junction base count. Measured from the cysteine to the phenylalanine, the CDR3 is 18 residues long. Only CDR3 DNA is held: 54 bases, read in frame from base 1. This receptor was identified in a woman aged 25 to 39 with acute or convalescent COVID-19. The specimen was peripheral blood. The V and J genes are TRBV23-1 and TRBJ2-2, with 9 junctional bases fitting TRBD1. TRBV23-1 is an ORF, with its function uncertain. The encoded CDR3 is CASSQSGFRDRVTGELFF. The bases read TGCGCCAGCAGTCAATCAGGTTTTCGGGACAGGGTCACCGGGGAGCTGTTTTTT.